The 2 T cell receptor beta chains below come from one sample, sequenced in a study of blood T cells in healthy people across ages (dated by TCRdb to the mid-2010s). Receptors were amplified or captured by 5' RACE. Sequencer: Illumina HiSeq 2500. A second PCR of roughly 6 to 12 cycles was run with a J-beta primer mix and a sample-barcoded 5' primer. TCRdb trimmed public reads at Q25 via fastp, called clones via MiXCR and kept in-frame beta chains. Each CDR3 protein gets just one entry, which takes the most common genes and DNA from the rows behind it. Present in this sample are about 1.7 million distinct CDR3 sequences, over 25% of which were seen just once. 7% to 9% of the sample is held by the ten biggest clonotypes. Sample: blood. These receptors came from a woman aged 25 to 39 in good health.

This clonotype was picked up a small number of times. J is TRBJ2-3 and V is TRBV9, with 7 bases lining up with TRBD2. CDR3 size: 15 residues. V shed 4 bases, J shed 2 bases, and the junction held 7 bases outside the gene matches. Germline V gene lookup returns CDR1 SGDLS and CDR2 YYNGEE. The CDR3 DNA reads as TGTGCCAGCAGCAGCCGGGACTACCACACAGATACGCAGTATTTT. It specifies CASSSRDYHTDTQYF.

Worth noting for this clonotype: This may be a read error: a much more frequent sequence differs by one nucleotide. This rearrangement joins TRBV7-9 to TRBJ2-6; the D gene is possibly TRBD1 (5 bases). In germline, CDR1 is SEHNR, CDR2 FQNEAQ (reference sequence). This CDR3 region has 15 residues. CDR3: CASSRPGTGANVPTF. The CDR3 DNA is TGTGCCAGCAGCAGACCCGGCACTGGGGCCAACGTCCCGACTTTC.